This entry features one T cell receptor beta chain sequence. The specificity of this receptor is unknown. Base qualities are not at hand, and no much larger clone is one base apart. The data are from a study of blood T cell repertoires in COVID-19 (dated by TCRdb to the early 2020s). Describing the broader study: The collaborator samples originated in the United States, Italy and Spain and spanned the acute and convalescent phases of COVID-19. The prospective study material was composed of cDNA or gDNA derived from T cells, B-cell-depleted T cells, or PBMCs. The dataset comprised deeply sampled blood TCRbeta repertoires from subjects exposed to, actively infected with, or recovered from COVID-19. The repertoires were released in a freely available public database meant as a resource for research on the immune response to SARS-CoV-2. Samples came from the ongoing ImmuneRACE study (first 160 participants) plus 1,254 subjects from 6 global collaborators. Sample metadata almost always included a de-identified subject ID, COVID-19 status, age in years and sex. Where available, HLA class I and class II types were obtained from metadata supplied by the sample provider rather than from assay-based typing.

TCRbeta CDR3 regions were amplified from genomic DNA using the immunoSEQ Assay, a bias-controlled multiplex PCR. The authors' pipeline ran thus. Nucleated cell counts per sample were estimated from amplification of reference gene primers within the assay. To quantify the absolute abundance of each unique TCRbeta CDR3 rearrangement, sequence reads were collapsed and filtered. For each sample, productive Simpson clonality was calculated as the square root of Simpson's diversity index over productive rearrangements. The immuneACCESS repertoire file appears here via TCRdb, limited to in-frame rearrangements. These files lack a portion of the clones; in checked studies, under half of the deficit traces to unresolved V genes, and the cause of the others is not known. V and J calls and clone size follow that table, whereas D and trimming were derived from the DNA. This sample comprises 100,000 to 150,000 clones, around 80% of them detected only once. The ten most abundant clones make up over 9% of the sample.

The collaborating institutions used their own protocols to collect whole blood in K2EDTA tubes. For TCRbeta analysis, collaborators shipped samples in one of three forms: frozen whole blood, isolated PBMCs, or DNA extracted from either of those sample types. Per the germline V gene (reference sequence), MNHEY is the CDR1 and SMNVEV is the CDR2. A distance of 8 bases separates the germline ends of V and J, which lose 3 bases and 0 bases respectively. The CDR3 runs 14 amino acids, cysteine and phenylalanine included. The DNA shown is the 42-base CDR3, in frame from base 1. The full study reports these points: The amount of clinical and demographic metadata varied by source and participant and was provided uncurated.

The sample consisted of peripheral blood. The receptor's source is a woman aged 55-75 years with acute or convalescent COVID-19. The chain couples TRBV27 to TRBJ1-1, with TRBD1 tentatively as D gene (5 bases match). The nucleotide sequence is given as TGTGCCAGCAGTTTGGAGGGGATGAACACTGAAGCTTTCTTT. Its translation reads: CASSLEGMNTEAFF.